This T cell receptor (beta chain) was observed in a study of blood T cell repertoires in COVID-19. Study as a whole: There were acute and convalescent COVID-19 samples, and they came from the United States, Italy and Spain. PBMCs, B-cell-depleted T cells, or T cells were the source of the cDNA or gDNA that made up the material.

Germline CDR1 SGHNT, CDR2 YYREEE (reference sequence). The junction had 5 bases not matched to a gene; V was cut back by 2 bases and J by 7 bases. The CDR3 has 17 amino acids. In the authors' methods: Estimation of nucleated cell counts relied on the amplification of reference gene primers. Repertoires were generated with immunoSEQ multiplex PCR, while TCRdb's copy carries only in-frame clones and drops some. V and J calls plus clone size are reproduced from that table; the DNA served to infer D and trimming. The table has approximately 100,000 clones, around 85% seen once. This clonotype originated in a woman older than 75 with active or convalescent COVID-19. The chain recombines TRBV5-4 with TRBJ2-2; 16 positions agree with TRBD2. The specimen sequenced was peripheral blood. CDR3 in amino acids: CASSLPGLAGGSGELFF. The CDR3 DNA sequence: TGTGCCAGCAGCTTACCGGGACTAGCGGGGGGGAGCGGGGAGCTGTTTTTT.